The 5 T cell receptor beta chains below come from one sample, sequenced in a study of shared clonotypes between healthy human individuals. Using immunoSEQ multiplex PCR, the repertoire was profiled, and TCRdb retains in-frame clones only, with some absent. The top ten hold around 13% of the sample, which has around 500,000 clones, over 60% seen once. Input material: PBMCs. The origin of the receptors is a woman between 35 and 50 years old in good health. Some clones in this sample may be carry-over from other donors' samples.

DNA for the CDR3: TGTGCCAGTAGTAACCGGCGCCAGGGGGACCCAGATACGCAGTATTTT. This codes for CASSNRRQGDPDTQYF. The chain combines TRBV19 with TRBJ2-3; 7 bases match TRBD1. After removal of 4 bases from V and 4 bases from J, the junction contained 11 bases not matched to a gene. The CDR3 sequence is 16 residues long. CDR1 is LNHDA and CDR2 is SQIVND in the germline V gene (reference sequence).

The chain combines TRBV7-2 with TRBJ1-2; the match to TRBD1 covers 7 bases. In germline, CDR1 is SGHTA, CDR2 FQGNSA. Trimming cost V 4 bases and J 7 bases; bases outside gene matches: 3. The CDR3 totals 12 residues. The CDR3 loop is CASSSDRVGYTF. The CDR3 coding sequence is TGTGCCAGCAGCTCCGACAGGGTTGGCTACACCTTC.

V usage is TRBV5-8 and J usage is TRBJ2-6; the match to TRBD1 covers 8 bases. The CDR3 extends over 19 amino acids. Trimming took 1 base from V and 2 from J; bases not matched to a gene: 11. In germline, CDR1 is SGHTS, CDR2 YDEGEE. CDR3 region: CASSLFADRGSPGANVLTF. CDR3 nucleotide sequence: TGTGCCAGCAGCTTGTTCGCCGACAGGGGATCGCCTGGGGCCAACGTCCTGACTTTC.

V gene TRBV18 combines with J gene TRBJ2-7; D unresolved. The CDR3 totals 13 residues. V was clipped by 5 bases and J by 2 bases, with 10 bases between them. Germline V CDR1 and CDR2: KGHSH, LQKENI. The CDR3 spells CASSISPAYEQYF. The CDR3 DNA follows: TGTGCCAGCTCAATCAGTCCCGCCTACGAGCAGTACTTC.

This chain connects TRBV19 to TRBJ2-7; TRBD2 matches 9 bases. Germline loops: CDR1 LNHDA, CDR2 SQIVND (reference sequence). This CDR3 comprises 15 residues. V lost 2 bases to trimming and J lost 0 bases; unmatched junction nucleotides: 2. Here the CDR3 DNA reads TGTGCCAGTAGTATAATAGCGGGGGCCTCCTACGAGCAGTACTTC. Translated: CASSIIAGASYEQYF.